This T cell receptor beta chain appears in the sequencing data of a study of response to subunit inactivated influenza vaccine. TCRdb re-analysed the RT-PCR reads in MiXCR, keeping a single row per CDR3 protein. This sample carries 450,000 to 700,000 distinct CDR3 sequences, around 15% of them seen once, and the ten largest clones take roughly 10%. Germline V CDR1 and CDR2: MNHNY, SVGAGI (reference sequence). Trimming pared 6 bases from V and 5 bases from J, leaving 9 bases between. The CDR3 has 12 residues. The V call is TRBV6-6, the J call TRBJ2-3; D gene uncertain. The clonotype originates from a middle-aged man who received an inactivated influenza vaccine. This specimen consisted of PBMCs from blood, obtained 11 to 12 days after vaccination. CDR3 sequence reads: CASRPDVDTQYF. The DNA of the CDR3 is TGTGCCAGCAGACCGGACGTAGATACGCAGTATTTT.